One sample yielded the 21 T cell receptor beta chains listed below, sequenced in a study of CD8 T cells in Susac syndrome. Random hexamers served to reverse transcribe roughly 0.5 to 1 ug RNA. TCRdb reprocessed the immunoSEQ multiplex PCR reads via MiXCR and lists one record per CDR3 protein. The sample lists roughly 150,000 distinct CDR3 sequences; 80% to 95% were seen once. What was sequenced was CD4+ T cells from PBMCs. These TCRs come from a human donor in good health.

This chain links TRBV29-1 with TRBJ2-2; perhaps TRBD2 as D (5 bases). Germline lookup yields CDR1 SQVTM and CDR2 ANQGSEA. Trimming shortened V by 8 bases and J by 4 bases, and 11 bases separated the two germline ends. This CDR3 is 12 amino acids long. CDR3 coding DNA: TGCAGCTCCTGTGAGGGCACCGGGGAGCTGTTTTTT. This gives the protein CSSCEGTGELFF.

This rearrangement joins TRBV28 to TRBJ2-1; TRBD2 matches 9 bases. This CDR3 region has 16 residues. J gave up 3 bases and V 5 bases, and 8 bases lay outside the gene matches. CDR1 and CDR2 from the germline V gene are MDHEN and SYDVKM. This CDR3 reads CASSPPPSGVYNEQFF. The CDR3 region has the DNA TGTGCCAGCAGTCCGCCTCCTAGCGGGGTCTACAATGAGCAGTTCTTC. Variable domain in full (rest from reference TRBV28 and TRBJ2-1): DVKVTQSSRYLVKRTGEKVFLECVQDMDHENMFWYRQDPGLGLRLIYFSYDVKMKEKGDIPEGYSVSREKKERFSLILESASTNQTSMYLCASSPPPSGVYNEQFFGPGTRLTVL.

The V and J genes are TRBV20-1 and TRBJ2-5; D is unresolved. The CDR3 extends over 15 amino acids. Germline-derived CDR1 and CDR2 are DFQATT and SNEGSKA (reference sequence). Trimming took 5 bases from V and 5 from J, leaving 21 bases between them. CDR3: CSAPGAYRSVETQYF. CDR3 DNA: TGCAGTGCTCCCGGCGCGTATAGGAGTGTGGAGACCCAGTACTTC.

The chain carries TRBV19 and TRBJ1-3; D might be TRBD1 (6 bases). Germline assignment: CDR1 LNHDA and CDR2 SQIVND (reference sequence). The CDR3 is made up of 15 amino acids. Trimming took off 3 bases at V and 6 bases at J, with 15 bases between the two ends. The chain's CDR3 is CASSIPDRSENTIYF. CDR3 in DNA: TGTGCCAGTAGTATCCCGGACAGATCGGAAAACACCATATATTTT. Looking up the rest from reference TRBV19 and TRBJ1-3 gives the full variable domain: DGGITQSPKYLFRKEGQNVTLSCEQNLNHDAMYWYRQDPGQGLRLIYYSQIVNDFQKGDIAEGYSVSREKKESFPLTVTSAQKNPTAFYLCASSIPDRSENTIYFGEGSWLTVV.

The chain recombines TRBV20-1 with TRBJ1-2, with D hard to call. The germline gives CDR1 DFQATT, CDR2 SNEGSKA (reference sequence). The CDR3 consists of 10 residues. The germline V and J ends were trimmed by 8 bases and 2 bases, with 6 bases remaining between them. The DNA for the CDR3 is TGCAGTAGTGCAAACTATGGCTACACCTTC. Residues: CSSANYGYTF.

J is TRBJ2-3 and V is TRBV4-1; 11 nucleotides agree with TRBD2. The CDR3 has 17 amino acids. Germline-derived CDR1 and CDR2 are MGHRA and YSYEKL. V lost 4 bases to trimming and J lost 5 bases; unmatched junction nucleotides: 11. Written as DNA, the CDR3 is TGCGCCAGCAGCCCCACGTTACTAGCGGGGGTTCAAGATACGCAGTATTTT. Its translation is CASSPTLLAGVQDTQYF.

The CDR3 here is CASSPSTGTDTQYF. DNA of the CDR3: TGTGCCAGCAGCCCTTCGACAGGGACAGATACGCAGTATTTT. This chain connects TRBV7-2 to TRBJ2-3, with 7 bases aligning to TRBD1. Germline values: CDR1 SGHTA, CDR2 FQGNSA. V was pared by 5 bases and J by 3 bases, with 5 bases of the junction left unmatched. CDR3 length: 14 residues.

V usage is TRBV19 and J usage is TRBJ2-5; D may match TRBD1 or TRBD2 (5 bases each). V was shortened by 6 bases and J by 7 bases, with 18 bases between the two germline ends. This CDR3 is built from 14 residues. Germline-derived CDR1 and CDR2 are LNHDA and SQIVND (reference sequence). The CDR3 DNA reads TGTGCCAGTAGACCGGAGTGGGGGTCCTGGACCCAGTACTTC. This encodes CASRPEWGSWTQYF. The full variable domain, completed using reference TRBV19 and TRBJ2-5, is DGGITQSPKYLFRKEGQNVTLSCEQNLNHDAMYWYRQDPGQGLRLIYYSQIVNDFQKGDIAEGYSVSREKKESFPLTVTSAQKNPTAFYLCASRPEWGSWTQYFGPGTRLLVL.

This clonotype is a singleton in its sample. The chain uses TRBV23-1 and TRBJ2-7; no clear D. TRBV23-1 has ORF status, its function being uncertain. The length of the CDR3 is 10 residues. Trimming stripped 7 bases from V and 6 bases from J, with 7 bases between. Here the CDR3 DNA reads TGCGCCAGCACTTCTAGCGAGCAGTACTTC. It encodes CASTSSEQYF.

The chain has TRBV19 and TRBJ1-1; D unresolved. There are 13 residues in the CDR3. Per the germline V gene, CDR1 is LNHDA and CDR2 is SQIVND (reference sequence). V was cut by 7 bases and J by 3 bases, with 12 bases left in between. The CDR3 DNA follows: TGTGCCAGTATGTCCTGGGAGGACACTGAAGCTTTCTTT. It translates to CASMSWEDTEAFF.

This clonotype is a singleton in its sample. The V call is TRBV4-1, the J call TRBJ2-1; no clear D. The CDR3 is 14 residues long. V was pared by 0 bases and J by 5 bases, with 8 bases between. Germline assignment: CDR1 MGHRA and CDR2 YSYEKL. The CDR3 coding sequence is TGCGCCAGCAGCCAAGATAGGCCCGACAATGAGCAGTTCTTC. Translated: CASSQDRPDNEQFF.

J is TRBJ1-1 and V is TRBV19; D might be TRBD1 (5 bases). V lost 7 bases to trimming and J lost 10 bases, with 16 bases between them. The CDR3 is 12 residues long. The V gene's germline CDR1 is LNHDA and CDR2 SQIVND (reference sequence). In nucleotides, the CDR3 is TGTGCCAGTACTCAGGGAGGGCGAGTAGCTTTCTTT. The encoded protein is CASTQGGRVAFF.

V is TRBV27 and J is TRBJ2-1, with TRBD1 identical over 7 bases. This CDR3 is 16 amino acids long. V was clipped by 2 bases and J by 4 bases; unmatched bases: 8. From germline, CDR1 is MNHEY and CDR2 SMNVEV (reference sequence). The CDR3 region has the DNA TGTGCCAGCAGTTTACGTGGGACAGCGACTTACAATGAGCAGTTCTTC. It specifies CASSLRGTATYNEQFF.

This chain links TRBV20-1 with TRBJ1-6; maybe TRBD1 (5 bases). The CDR3 contains 13 residues. Trimming shortened V by 3 bases and J by 9 bases, and 12 bases separated the two germline ends. CDR1 DFQATT and CDR2 SNEGSKA come from the germline V gene (reference sequence). DNA of the CDR3: TGCAGTGCTAGTGGCAGGGCGGGTTCACCCCTCCACTTT. Translating it yields CSASGRAGSPLHF.

The chain links TRBV3-1 to TRBJ2-1; 8 bases map to TRBD1. Looked up from germline, CDR1 is LGHDT and CDR2 is YNNKEL (reference sequence). After removal of 3 bases from V and 7 bases from J, the junction contained 8 bases not matched to a gene. CDR3 length: 15 residues. As DNA, the CDR3 is TGTGCCAGCAGCCATGAGGACAGGGCTGGGAATGAGCAGTTCTTC. It translates to CASSHEDRAGNEQFF.

The V gene is TRBV12-3 or TRBV12-4, the J gene TRBJ1-6; 9 bases agree with TRBD1. The CDR3 runs to 15 residues. V lost 4 bases to trimming and J lost 2 bases; unmatched junction nucleotides: 0. CDR3 nucleotides: TGTGCCAGCAGTTGGACAGGGGCCTATAATTCACCCCTCCACTTT. Translating it yields CASSWTGAYNSPLHF.

V and J are TRBV2 and TRBJ1-2, with a possible D match to TRBD1 (6 bases). The CDR3 runs 16 residues. In germline, CDR1 is SNHLY, CDR2 FYNNEI. The ends were cut back, 7 bases at V and 8 bases at J, with 26 bases in the middle. The DNA for the CDR3 is TGTGCCAGCATGATGGATAGCGGGGGCGCGATCTCAGGCTACACCTTC. Translation: CASMMDSGGAISGYTF.

The rearrangement uses TRBV6-6 and TRBJ2-3; no clear D gene. The CDR3 has 15 residues. CDR1 and CDR2 from the germline V gene are MNHNY and SVGAGI (reference sequence). Trimming removed 0 bases at V and 0 bases at J, with 7 bases between. This CDR3 is CASSYSPRSTDTQYF. The CDR3, as DNA: TGTGCCAGCAGTTACTCCCCCCGTAGCACAGATACGCAGTATTTT.

The chain combines TRBV7-3 with TRBJ2-1; TRBD2 is a possible D gene (5 bases). Germline-derived CDR1 and CDR2 are SGHTA and FQGTGA. This CDR3 is 15 amino acids long. With 5 bases removed from V and 4 bases from J, the gap between germline ends came to 15 bases. The CDR3 sequence: CASSPPGGQYNEQFF. The CDR3 DNA reads TGTGCCAGCAGCCCCCCGGGCGGGCAGTACAATGAGCAGTTCTTC.

This clonotype was recorded once. The genes are TRBV5-6 and TRBJ2-5; D is unresolved. Germline assignment: CDR1 SGHDT and CDR2 YYEEEE. This CDR3 comprises 14 residues. Trimming pared 4 bases from V and 3 bases from J, leaving 13 bases between. Here the CDR3 reads CASSPWTGEETQYF. CDR3 in DNA: TGTGCCAGCAGCCCCTGGACCGGTGAAGAGACCCAGTACTTC.

This chain joins TRBV10-3 and TRBJ2-5, with 8 nucleotides matching TRBD1. With 11 bases clipped from V and 0 bases from J, the junction kept 5 bases outside the gene matches. The CDR3 is made up of 13 amino acids. Germline CDR1 reads ENHRY; CDR2 reads SYGVKD. CDR3 DNA: TGTGCCTCCTCGACAGGGGACCAAGAGACCCAGTACTTC. Encoded protein: CASSTGDQETQYF.